This passage covers 13 T cell receptor beta chains from one sample sequenced in a study of T cell clonality in common variable immunodeficiency. Some clones are missing from TCRdb's copy, which holds only in-frame ones; the method was immunoSEQ multiplex PCR. The sample has 50,000 to 60,000 clones, none seen only once. What was sequenced was peripheral blood mononuclear cells. Receptors originate from a person aged 18 to 75 in good health.

This clone appeared many times. The sequence runs out 3 residues before the end of the CDR3; the remainder is reconstructed from the germline J gene. J is TRBJ2-1 and V is TRBV20-1; TRBD2 matches 7 bases. Germline CDR1 DFQATT, CDR2 SNEGSKA (reference sequence). V shed 3 bases and J 7 bases; nucleotides not matched to a gene: 15. The length of the CDR3 is 16 residues. The sequenced CDR3 bases are TGCAGTGCTAGTGGGGGAAGCGGGAAAGGCTTGAATGAG. Its protein is CSASGGSGKGLNE. From start to end, the CDR3 is CSASGGSGKGLNEQFF.

This clone was seen repeatedly, ten times or more. The missing CDR3 end, 3 residues past where the read stops, is filled in from the germline J gene. V and J are TRBV10-3 and TRBJ1-1; the D gene is possibly TRBD1 (5 bases). This CDR3 has 13 residues. CDR1 is ENHRY, CDR2 SYGVKD, per germline. Trimming pared 4 bases from V and 3 bases from J, leaving 9 bases between. The CDR3 DNA, read in part, is TGTGCCATCAGTGGGGGGGACCACACTGAA. Residues: CAISGGDHTE. From start to end, the CDR3 is CAISGGDHTEAFF.

There are a few counts of this clone. The read ends 3 residues shy of where the CDR3 ends; the end is completed using the germline J gene. The chain carries TRBV7-9 and TRBJ1-2; 8 nucleotides line up with TRBD1. The length of the CDR3 is 12 residues. Germline V gives CDR1 SEHNR, CDR2 FQNEAQ (reference sequence). V shed 8 bases and J 4 bases; nucleotides not matched to a gene: 3. The covered CDR3 bases are TGTGCCAGCGACAGGGGAGGCTATGGC. It translates to CASDRGGYG. The full CDR3 sequence reads CASDRGGYGYTF.

This clone was observed many times. The chain's CDR3 is CASSIGAGAYNEQFF. The DNA read from the CDR3 is TGTGCCAGTAGTATAGGAGCCGGGGCCTACAATGAG. The chain recombines TRBV19 with TRBJ2-1, with D perhaps matching TRBD2 (5 bases). The CDR3 end falls 3 residues outside the read, so it is completed with the germline J gene. The CDR3 length is 15 residues. Germline-derived CDR1 and CDR2 are LNHDA and SQIVND (reference sequence). V shed 1 base and J shed 2 bases, with 9 bases lying between them.

This clone was seen at least ten times. With the read ending 3 residues before the CDR3 end, the germline J gene is used to fill in that end. The gene calls are TRBV20-1 and TRBJ1-5; 9 positions agree with TRBD1. Trimming removed 5 bases from V and 5 bases from J; junction bases left unmatched: 1. The CDR3 runs to 12 residues. CDR1 and CDR2 (germline): DFQATT, SNEGSKA (reference sequence). The CDR3 protein is CSAWDRDQPQHF. CDR3 bases read: TGCAGTGCTTGGGACAGGGATCAGCCC.

This clone came up many times. The observed sequence ends 3 residues before the CDR3 terminus, with the missing tail filled in from the germline J gene. The rearrangement links TRBV20-1 to TRBJ2-3; D uncertain. The V end lost 3 bases, the J end lost 0 bases, and 10 bases lay between the germline ends. CDR3 length: 14 residues. CDR1 is DFQATT and CDR2 is SNEGSKA in the germline V gene (reference sequence). The chain's CDR3 is CSASVGSSTDTQYF. The covered CDR3 bases are TGCAGTGCTAGTGTCGGTTCTAGCACAGATACG.

This clone showed up many times. From the germline J gene comes the end of the CDR3, since the read stops 3 residues before it. V gene TRBV6-2 or TRBV6-3 combines with J gene TRBJ2-1; 9 bases are shared with TRBD2. This CDR3 comprises 15 residues. The germline CDR1 and CDR2 sequences are MNHEY and SVGEGT. V trimming: 6 bases; J trimming: 5 bases; junction bases outside the gene matches: 8. The part of the CDR3 DNA that was read is TGTGCCAGCAGCCTAGCTAGCGGGGACGACAATGAG. Translated: CASSLASGDDNE. The CDR3, in full, reads CASSLASGDDNEQFF.

In this sample, this clone turned up many times. The CDR3 goes on 3 residues after the read ends, and that part is filled in from the germline J gene. The chain recombines TRBV7-2 with TRBJ1-6, with D tentatively TRBD1 (6 bases). There are 14 residues in the CDR3. Germline lookup yields CDR1 SGHTA and CDR2 FQGNSA. Trimming cost V 5 bases and J 8 bases, with 13 bases left between them. The CDR3 DNA, read in part, is TGTGCCAGCAGCCAGGGGCAGCCTTATTCACCC. Its translation is CASSQGQPYSP. The CDR3 in full is CASSQGQPYSPLHF.

As for this clone: The CDR3 end is not reached by the read, which stops 3 residues before it; the germline J gene fills it in. This rearrangement joins TRBV6-2 or TRBV6-3 to TRBJ2-1; 10 bases match TRBD2. CDR1 MNHEY and CDR2 SVGEGT come from the germline V gene. V trimming: 3 bases; J trimming: 4 bases; junction bases outside the gene matches: 6. This CDR3 has 16 residues. Partial CDR3 DNA: TGTGCCAGCAGTTATTCTCCAGCGGGAGGGTACAATGAG. Protein: CASSYSPAGGYNE. The full CDR3 protein is CASSYSPAGGYNEQFF.

This clone was picked up many times. Read coverage stops 3 residues before the CDR3 terminus; the germline J gene supplies the remainder. The sample contains more than one DNA sequence encoding this CDR3. The chain joins TRBV2 to TRBJ2-3; TRBD2 matches 14 bases. Looked up from germline, CDR1 is SNHLY and CDR2 is FYNNEI. The CDR3 runs to 15 residues. The CDR3 DNA, read in part, is TGTGCCAGCAGTGAGGGACTAGCGGGGGAAGAGACG. It specifies CASSEGLAGEET. The CDR3 in full is CASSEGLAGEETQYF.

The sample holds many counts of this clone. One end of the junction fails to match germline, which may point to a read error. From the germline J gene comes the end of the CDR3, since the read stops 3 residues before it. The chain combines TRBV4-2 with TRBJ2-7; 7 positions agree with TRBD1. The CDR3 is made up of 13 amino acids. Germline assignment: CDR1 LGHNA and CDR2 YNFKEQ. The CDR3 is CASSPGQYYEQYF. The covered CDR3 bases are TGCGCCAGCAGCCCGGGACAGTACTACGAG.

This clone was counted a few times. Germline is not matched at one junction end, which may reflect a read error. The sample contains more than one DNA sequence encoding this CDR3. CDR3 DNA (partial): TGCGCCAGCAGCGCGGACAGAGACTCTGGAAACACG. It codes for CASSADRDSGNT. The CDR3 in its entirety is CASSADRDSGNTIYF. The V gene is TRBV5-1, the J gene TRBJ1-3, with D possibly matching TRBD1 (6 bases). The read is 3 residues too short to cover the CDR3 end, so that end is filled in from the germline J gene. CDR3 length: 15 amino acids. Germline CDR1 SGHRS, CDR2 YFSETQ.

In this sample, this clone turned up many times. CDR3 amino acids: CASSLVPGSSTGELFF. CDR3 DNA, as far as it was read: TGCGCCAGCAGCTTGGTACCGGGGAGTTCCACCGGGGAG. This chain uses TRBV5-1 with TRBJ2-2; D might be TRBD2 (5 bases). The DNA ends 3 residues before the CDR3 does, and the rest of the CDR3 is filled in from the germline J gene. Germline assignment: CDR1 SGHRS and CDR2 YFSETQ. The CDR3 has 16 residues. V was clipped by 0 bases and J by 4 bases, with 13 bases between them.